What follows is one TCR beta chain and its context. This clonotype was recorded many times. Its cognate antigen has yet to be identified. Base qualities are not recorded, but no much larger clone differs from it by a single base. Expansion of CD8+CD57+ cells had been shown by flow cytometry in the patients chosen for sequencing. Every patient had severe acquired aplastic anemia, diagnosed using the International Study of Aplastic Anemia and Agranulocytosis and Camitta criteria. Patients had received no therapy at the time of blood sampling. In the study, sorted CD4+ and CD8+ blood T cells from patients with severe aplastic anemia and from healthy subjects underwent deep sequencing of TCR repertoires. Patients were enrolled in the USA under clinicaltrials.gov protocols 00001620, 01623167, 00001397, 00071045, 00081523 and 00961064. Ficoll-Paque density gradient centrifugation was used to isolate peripheral blood mononuclear cells. Before DNA extraction, CD4+ and CD8+ T cells were sorted by FACS or by magnetic beads.

Ends trimmed: V by 7 bases, J by 3 bases; bases unmatched to a gene: 18. The CDR3 holds 18 amino acids from the cysteine to the phenylalanine. The retained sequence is limited to the CDR3, 54 bases, with the frame set at the first base. CDR1 SGHRS and CDR2 YFSETQ were looked up in the germline V gene. The data originate from a study of CD8+CD57+ T cells in acquired aplastic anemia (dated by TCRdb to the late 2010s). Concerning the study at large: A mean of about 3 ug of DNA, ranging from roughly 0.17 to 30 ug, was extracted from sorted CD4+ and CD8+ cells. CD8+CD57+ expansion was defined as frequency above the mean frequency observed in healthy subjects. General findings and caveats noted by the study authors: CD8+ Simpson's diversity did not differ significantly between patients and healthy controls (P=0.060). Although some 28 CD8+ CDR3 sequences were shared by patients and controls, these sequences appeared highly expressed in patients and within the immunodominant clones of patients.

TCR beta VDJ combination and CDR3 sequence profiling used genomic DNA as the template. An Illumina HiSeq 2000 was used for TCR repertoire sequencing. On the authors' methods: Repertoire assessment relied on Simpson's diversity index, CDR3 size and DJ length profiles, and TRBV/TRBJ rearrangement plots. The most abundant DNA sequence in the deep sequencing data was taken as the immunodominant clone. CDR3 amino acid sequences were checked for sharing across subjects and were also compared against the VDJdb database and published repertoires. TCRdb reworked the public reads: Q25 trimming with fastp, MiXCR clone assembly, productive beta chains retained. Rows with one shared CDR3 protein collapse into an entry with the most common genes and DNA. TCRdb's processing, not the authors' own work, is the source of the V and J calls. The sample table shows around 170,000 distinct CDR3 sequences, and 40% to 55% are seen once. The ten largest account for around 8.8% of the sample.

Sequenced material: sorted CD4+, CD8+, or CD8+CD57+ T cells (not recorded which) from PBMCs. The rearrangement combines TRBV5-1 with TRBJ2-7, with 11 central nucleotides matching TRBD2. This TCR was sampled from a human donor with aplastic anemia. DNA sequence: TGCGCCAGCCAGAATCTAGCGGGAGGACCAGCCGGGCTCTACGAGCAGTACTTC. It is translated as CASQNLAGGPAGLYEQYF.